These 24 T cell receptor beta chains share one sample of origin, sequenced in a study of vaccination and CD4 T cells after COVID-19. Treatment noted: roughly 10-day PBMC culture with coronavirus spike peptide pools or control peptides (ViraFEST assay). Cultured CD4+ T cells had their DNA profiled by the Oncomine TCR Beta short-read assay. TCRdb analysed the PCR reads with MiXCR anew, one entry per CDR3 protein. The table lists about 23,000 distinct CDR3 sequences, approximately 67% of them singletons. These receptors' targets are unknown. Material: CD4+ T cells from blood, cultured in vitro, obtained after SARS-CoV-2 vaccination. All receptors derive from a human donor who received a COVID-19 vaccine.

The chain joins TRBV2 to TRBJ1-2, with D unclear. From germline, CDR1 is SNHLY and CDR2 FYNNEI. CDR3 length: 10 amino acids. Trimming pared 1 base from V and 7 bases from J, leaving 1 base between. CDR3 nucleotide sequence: TGTGCCAGCAGTGAAGGTGGCTACACCTTC. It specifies CASSEGGYTF.

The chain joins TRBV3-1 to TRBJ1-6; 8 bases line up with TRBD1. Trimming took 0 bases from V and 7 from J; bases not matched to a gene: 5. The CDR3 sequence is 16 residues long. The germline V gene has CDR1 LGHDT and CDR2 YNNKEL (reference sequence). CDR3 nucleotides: TGTGCCAGCAGCCAAGAGCAGGGGGCATCAAATTCACCCCTCCACTTT. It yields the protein CASSQEQGASNSPLHF.

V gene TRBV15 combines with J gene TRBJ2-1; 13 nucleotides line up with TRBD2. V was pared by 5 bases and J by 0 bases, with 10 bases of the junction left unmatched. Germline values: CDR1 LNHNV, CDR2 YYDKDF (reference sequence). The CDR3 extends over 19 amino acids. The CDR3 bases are TGTGCCACCAGCTCTGGACTAGCGGGGGACCCCGTCTCCTACAATGAGCAGTTCTTC. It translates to CATSSGLAGDPVSYNEQFF.

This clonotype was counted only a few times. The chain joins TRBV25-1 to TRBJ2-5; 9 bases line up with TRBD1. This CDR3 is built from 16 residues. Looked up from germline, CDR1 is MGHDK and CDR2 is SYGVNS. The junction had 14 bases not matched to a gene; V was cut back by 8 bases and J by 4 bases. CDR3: CASSHLYRGRRETQYF. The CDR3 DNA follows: TGTGCCAGCTCACACCTGTACAGGGGGCGTCGAGAGACCCAGTACTTC. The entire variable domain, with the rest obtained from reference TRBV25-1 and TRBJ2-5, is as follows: EADIYQTPRYLVIGTGKKITLECSQTMGHDKMYWYQQDPGMELHLIHYSYGVNSTEKGDLSSESTVSRIRTEHFPLTLESARPSHTSQYLCASSHLYRGRRETQYFGPGTRLLVL.

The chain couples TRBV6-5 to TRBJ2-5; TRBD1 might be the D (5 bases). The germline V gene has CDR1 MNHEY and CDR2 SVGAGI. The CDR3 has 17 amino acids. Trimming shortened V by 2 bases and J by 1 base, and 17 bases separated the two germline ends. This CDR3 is CASSYRTYPKPQETQYF. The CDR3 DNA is TGTGCCAGCAGTTACAGGACATACCCTAAGCCCCAAGAGACCCAGTACTTC.

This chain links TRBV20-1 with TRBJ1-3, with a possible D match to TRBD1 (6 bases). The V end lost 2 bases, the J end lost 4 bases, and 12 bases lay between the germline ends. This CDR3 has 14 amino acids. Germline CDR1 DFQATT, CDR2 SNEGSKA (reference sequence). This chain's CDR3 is CSARQGLEGNTIYF. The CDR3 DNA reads TGCAGTGCTAGACAGGGGCTGGAAGGAAACACCATATATTTT.

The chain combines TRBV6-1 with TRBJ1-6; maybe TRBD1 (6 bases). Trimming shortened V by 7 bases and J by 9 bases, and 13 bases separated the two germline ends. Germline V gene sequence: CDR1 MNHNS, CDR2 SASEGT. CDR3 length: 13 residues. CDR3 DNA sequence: TGTGCCAGCACCGAGGACAGTGCTTCACCCCTCCACTTT. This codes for CASTEDSASPLHF.

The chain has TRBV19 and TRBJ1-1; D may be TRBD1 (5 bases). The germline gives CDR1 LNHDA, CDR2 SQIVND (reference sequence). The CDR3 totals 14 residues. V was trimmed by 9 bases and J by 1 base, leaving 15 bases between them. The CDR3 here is CASRPQGRNTEAFF. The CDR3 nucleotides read TGTGCCAGCCGTCCTCAGGGACGGAACACTGAAGCTTTCTTT.

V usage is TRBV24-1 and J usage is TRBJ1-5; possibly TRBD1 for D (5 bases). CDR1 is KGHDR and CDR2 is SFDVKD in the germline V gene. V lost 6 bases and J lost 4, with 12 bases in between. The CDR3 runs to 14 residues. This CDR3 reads CATSRAGPNQPQHF. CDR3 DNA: TGTGCCACCAGTAGGGCAGGGCCAAATCAGCCCCAGCATTTT.

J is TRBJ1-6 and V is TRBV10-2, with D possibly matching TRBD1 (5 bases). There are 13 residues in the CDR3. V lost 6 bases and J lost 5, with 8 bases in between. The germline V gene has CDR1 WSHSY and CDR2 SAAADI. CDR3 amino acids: CASRTADNSPLHF. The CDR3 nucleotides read TGCGCCAGCAGGACAGCTGATAATTCACCCCTCCACTTT.

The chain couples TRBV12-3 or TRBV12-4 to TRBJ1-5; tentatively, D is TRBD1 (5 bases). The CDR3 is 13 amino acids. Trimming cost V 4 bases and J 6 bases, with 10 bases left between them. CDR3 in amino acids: CASSSGEGQPQHF. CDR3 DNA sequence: TGTGCCAGCAGTTCGGGGGAGGGTCAGCCCCAGCATTTT.

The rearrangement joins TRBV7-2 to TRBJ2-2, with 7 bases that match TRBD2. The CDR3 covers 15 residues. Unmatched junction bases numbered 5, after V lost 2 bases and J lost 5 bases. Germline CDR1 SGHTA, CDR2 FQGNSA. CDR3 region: CASSLNSGETGELFF. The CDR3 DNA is TGTGCCAGCAGCTTAAACAGCGGGGAGACCGGGGAGCTGTTTTTT.

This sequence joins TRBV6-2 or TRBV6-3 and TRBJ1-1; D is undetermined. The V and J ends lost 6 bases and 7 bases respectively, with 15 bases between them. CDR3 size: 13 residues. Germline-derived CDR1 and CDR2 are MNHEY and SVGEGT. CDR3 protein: CASRRTLGREAFF. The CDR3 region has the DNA TGTGCCAGCAGGAGGACTCTCGGCCGTGAAGCTTTCTTT.

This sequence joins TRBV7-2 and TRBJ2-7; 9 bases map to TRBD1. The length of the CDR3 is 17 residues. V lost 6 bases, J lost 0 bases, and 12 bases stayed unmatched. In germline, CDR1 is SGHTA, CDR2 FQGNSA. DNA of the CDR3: TGTGCCAGCAGTACAAGAGGACAGGGGCGACTCTCCTACGAGCAGTACTTC. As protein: CASSTRGQGRLSYEQYF.

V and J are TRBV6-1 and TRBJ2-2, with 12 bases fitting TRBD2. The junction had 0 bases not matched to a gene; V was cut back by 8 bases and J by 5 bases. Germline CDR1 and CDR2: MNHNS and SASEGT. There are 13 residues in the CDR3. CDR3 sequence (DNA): TGTGCCAGCGGGACTAGCGGGACCGGGGAGCTGTTTTTT. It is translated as CASGTSGTGELFF.

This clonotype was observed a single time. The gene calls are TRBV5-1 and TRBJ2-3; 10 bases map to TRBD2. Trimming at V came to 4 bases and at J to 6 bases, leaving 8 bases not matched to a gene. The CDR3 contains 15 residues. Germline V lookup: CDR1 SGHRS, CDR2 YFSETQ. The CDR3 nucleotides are TGCGCCAGCAGCGCAGAGCGGGGGGGCCTCGATACGCAGTATTTT. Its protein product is CASSAERGGLDTQYF. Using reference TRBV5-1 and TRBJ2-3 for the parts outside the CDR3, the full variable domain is KAGVTQTPRYLIKTRGQQVTLSCSPISGHRSVSWYQQTPGQGLQFLFEYFSETQRNKGNFPGRFSGRQFSNSRSEMNVSTLELGDSALYLCASSAERGGLDTQYFGPGTRLTVL.

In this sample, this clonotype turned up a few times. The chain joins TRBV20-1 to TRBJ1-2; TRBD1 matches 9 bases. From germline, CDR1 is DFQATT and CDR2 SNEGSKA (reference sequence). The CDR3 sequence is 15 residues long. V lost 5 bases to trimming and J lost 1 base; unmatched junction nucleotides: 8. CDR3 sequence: CSARNRDRVNYGYTF. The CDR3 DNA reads TGCAGTGCTCGAAACCGGGACAGGGTTAACTATGGCTACACCTTC.

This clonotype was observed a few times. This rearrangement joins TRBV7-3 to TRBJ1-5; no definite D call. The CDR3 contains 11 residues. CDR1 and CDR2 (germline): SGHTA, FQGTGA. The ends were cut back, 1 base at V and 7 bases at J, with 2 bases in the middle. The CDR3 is CASSLNQPQHF. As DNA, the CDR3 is TGTGCCAGCAGCTTAAACCAGCCCCAGCATTTT.

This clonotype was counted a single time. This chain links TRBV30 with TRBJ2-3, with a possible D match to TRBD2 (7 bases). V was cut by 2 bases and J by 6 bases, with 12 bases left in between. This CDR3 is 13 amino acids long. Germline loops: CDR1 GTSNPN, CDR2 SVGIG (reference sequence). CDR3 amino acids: CAWSWGGRDTQYF. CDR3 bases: TGTGCCTGGAGTTGGGGGGGCCGGGATACGCAGTATTTT. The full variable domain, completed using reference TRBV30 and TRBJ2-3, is SQTIHQWPATLVQPVGSPLSLECTVEGTSNPNLYWYRQAAGRGLQLLFYSVGIGQISSEVPQNLSASRPQDRQFILSSKKLLLSDSGFYLCAWSWGGRDTQYFGPGTRLTVL.

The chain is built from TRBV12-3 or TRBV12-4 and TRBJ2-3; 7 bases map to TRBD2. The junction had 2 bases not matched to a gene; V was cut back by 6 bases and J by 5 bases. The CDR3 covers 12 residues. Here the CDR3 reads CASRGRGDTQYF. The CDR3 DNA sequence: TGTGCCAGCAGGGGGAGGGGAGATACGCAGTATTTT.

In DNA, the CDR3 is TGCAGTGCAACGGACAGGAGGGGGAATTCACCCCTCCACTTT. Protein product: CSATDRRGNSPLHF. The chain couples TRBV20-1 to TRBJ1-6; TRBD1 agrees at 7 bases. There are 14 residues in the CDR3. Germline V CDR1 and CDR2: DFQATT, SNEGSKA (reference sequence). The ends lost 6 bases at V and 7 bases at J; junction bases unmatched: 9.

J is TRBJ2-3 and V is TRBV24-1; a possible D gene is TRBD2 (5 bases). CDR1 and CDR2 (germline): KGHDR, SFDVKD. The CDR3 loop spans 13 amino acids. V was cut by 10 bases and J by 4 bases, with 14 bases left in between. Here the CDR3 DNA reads TGTGCCACGGCCGGGATGTCCCCAGATACGCAGTATTTT. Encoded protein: CATAGMSPDTQYF.

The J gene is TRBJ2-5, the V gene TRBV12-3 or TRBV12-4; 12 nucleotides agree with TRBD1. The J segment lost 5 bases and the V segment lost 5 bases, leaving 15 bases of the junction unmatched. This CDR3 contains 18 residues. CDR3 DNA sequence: TGTGCCAGCAGTCCCCGGGACAGGGGGCTTCAATCCGCCGAGACCCAGTACTTC. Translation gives CASSPRDRGLQSAETQYF.

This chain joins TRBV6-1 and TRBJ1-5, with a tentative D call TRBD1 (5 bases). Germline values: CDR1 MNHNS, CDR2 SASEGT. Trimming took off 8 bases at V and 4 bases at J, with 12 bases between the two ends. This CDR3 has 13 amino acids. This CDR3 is CASARENNQPQHF. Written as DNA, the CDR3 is TGTGCCAGCGCCAGGGAAAATAATCAGCCCCAGCATTTT.